This T cell receptor beta chain is from a study of CD8 T cells in ankylosing spondylitis. General study points: Fewer than ten highly homologous variants made up a TCR beta motif that seemed to typify ankylosing spondylitis blood.

About this clonotype: The antigen remains undetermined.

TCRdb fed the 5' RACE reads into MiXCR, producing one record per CDR3 protein. The table lists 750,000 to 850,000 distinct CDR3 sequences, roughly 10% of them singletons. Sequencing was done on a sample of blood, either unsorted or a sorted T cell fraction (not recorded which). This clonotype originated in a male donor with ankylosing spondylitis.

The CDR3 DNA sequence: TGTGCCAGCAGCCAGCGATGGGCGACTCCTGAAAAACTGTTTTTT. Translating it yields CASSQRWATPEKLFF. The J gene is TRBJ1-4, the V gene TRBV7-8; D gene uncertain. Germline V CDR1 and CDR2: SGHVS, FQNEAQ. The CDR3 has 15 residues. Between the trimmed V and J ends, which lost 5 bases and 7 bases, there was a span of 17 bases.